This T cell receptor (beta chain) was retrieved from a study of blood T cell repertoires in COVID-19. The CDR3 runs to 15 residues. With V trimmed by 0 bases and J by 3 bases, 5 bases remained unmatched. The germline CDR1 and CDR2 sequences are SGHRS and YFSETQ. Measured with immunoSEQ multiplex PCR; TCRdb has only the in-frame clones, and not every one. The table records 110,000 or so clones, 88% of them present only once. The receptor was derived from a woman in her 70s who had recovered from COVID-19. V is TRBV5-1 and J is TRBJ2-7, with TRBD2 matching over 8 bases. Material: peripheral blood. CDR3 sequence: CASSLDGGAIYEQYF. The DNA for the CDR3 is TGCGCCAGCAGCTTGGACGGGGGGGCGATCTACGAGCAGTACTTC. Looking up the rest from reference TRBV5-1 and TRBJ2-7 gives the full variable domain: KAGVTQTPRYLIKTRGQQVTLSCSPISGHRSVSWYQQTPGQGLQFLFEYFSETQRNKGNFPGRFSGRQFSNSRSEMNVSTLELGDSALYLCASSLDGGAIYEQYFGPGTRLTVT.